This T cell receptor beta chain was retrieved from a study of human T cells and chemical hapten exposure. Overall study: An area of 2 cm by approximately 2 cm on upper inner arm skin received 2% DPC for sensitization.

The germline V gene has CDR1 MDHEN and CDR2 SYDVKM. J gave up 2 bases and V 3 bases, and 3 bases lay outside the gene matches. CDR3 size: 16 residues. The sample's time point: pre-sensitization, week 0. The treatment: therapeutic diphenylcyclopropenone sensitization with weekly scalp DPC. This clonotype was found a few times. MiXCR, applied by TCRdb to the RACE reads, yields one record per CDR3 protein. The sample has more than 55,000 distinct CDR3 sequences, 9.5% to 10% seen once. The chain links TRBV28 to TRBJ2-6; 8 bases align to TRBD1. The specimen comprised whole blood, sampled in connection with sensitization to the hapten diphenylcyclopropenone (DPC). The origin of this receptor is a man between 40 and 49 years old with alopecia areata. Some clones in this sample may be carry-over from other donors' samples. DNA of the CDR3: TGTGCCAGCAGTTTCCAGGGGGCGCCTGGGGCCAACGTCCTGACTTTC. This encodes CASSFQGAPGANVLTF.